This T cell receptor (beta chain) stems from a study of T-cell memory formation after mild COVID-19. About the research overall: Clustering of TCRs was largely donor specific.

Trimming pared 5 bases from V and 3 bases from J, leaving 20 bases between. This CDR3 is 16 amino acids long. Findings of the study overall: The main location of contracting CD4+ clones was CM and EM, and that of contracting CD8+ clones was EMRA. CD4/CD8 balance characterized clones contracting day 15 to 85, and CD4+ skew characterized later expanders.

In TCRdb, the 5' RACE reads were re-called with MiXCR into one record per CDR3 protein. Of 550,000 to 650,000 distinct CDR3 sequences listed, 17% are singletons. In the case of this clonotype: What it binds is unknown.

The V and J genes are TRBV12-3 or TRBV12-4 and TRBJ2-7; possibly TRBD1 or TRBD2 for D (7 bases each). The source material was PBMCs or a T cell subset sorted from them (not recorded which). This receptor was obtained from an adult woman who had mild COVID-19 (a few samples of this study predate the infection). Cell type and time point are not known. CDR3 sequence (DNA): TGTGCCAGCAGTCCCCAGGGGGGGGGCGGTCGCTACGAGCAGTACTTC. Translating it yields CASSPQGGGGRYEQYF.